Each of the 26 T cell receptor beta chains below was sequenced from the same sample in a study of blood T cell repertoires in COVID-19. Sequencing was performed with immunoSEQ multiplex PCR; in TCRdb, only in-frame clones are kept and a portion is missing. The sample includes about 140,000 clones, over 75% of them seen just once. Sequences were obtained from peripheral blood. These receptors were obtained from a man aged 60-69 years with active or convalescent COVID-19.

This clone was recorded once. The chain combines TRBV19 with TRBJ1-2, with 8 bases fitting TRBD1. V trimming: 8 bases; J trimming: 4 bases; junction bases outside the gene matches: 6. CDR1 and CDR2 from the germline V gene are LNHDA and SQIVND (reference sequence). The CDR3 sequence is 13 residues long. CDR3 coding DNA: TGTGCCAGTGCGAACAGGGGGGCCTATGGCTACACCTTC. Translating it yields CASANRGAYGYTF.

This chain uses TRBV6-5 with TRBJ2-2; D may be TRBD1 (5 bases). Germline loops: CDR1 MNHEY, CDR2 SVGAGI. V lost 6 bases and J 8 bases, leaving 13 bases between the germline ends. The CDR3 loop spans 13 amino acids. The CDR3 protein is CASSPRVGGELFF. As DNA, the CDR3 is TGTGCCAGCAGCCCCAGGGTCGGGGGGGAGCTGTTTTTT.

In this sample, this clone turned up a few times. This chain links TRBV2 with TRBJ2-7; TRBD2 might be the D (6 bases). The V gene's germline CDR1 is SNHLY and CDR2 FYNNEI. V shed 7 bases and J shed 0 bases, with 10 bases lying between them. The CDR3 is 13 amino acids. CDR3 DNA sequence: TGTGCCAGCACCGGGACTCTCTCCTACGAGCAGTACTTC. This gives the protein CASTGTLSYEQYF.

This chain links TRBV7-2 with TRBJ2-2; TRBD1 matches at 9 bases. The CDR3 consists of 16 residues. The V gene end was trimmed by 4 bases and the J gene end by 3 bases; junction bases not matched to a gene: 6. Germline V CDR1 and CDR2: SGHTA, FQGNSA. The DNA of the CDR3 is TGTGCCAGCAGCTCAACAGGGGGCAGGTACACCGGGGAGCTGTTTTTT. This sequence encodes CASSSTGGRYTGELFF.

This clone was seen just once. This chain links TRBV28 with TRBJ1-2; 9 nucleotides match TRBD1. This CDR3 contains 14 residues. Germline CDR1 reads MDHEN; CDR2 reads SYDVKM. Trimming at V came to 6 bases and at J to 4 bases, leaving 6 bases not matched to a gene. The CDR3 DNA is TGTGCCAGCAGACTCGGGACAGGGAGCTATGGCTACACCTTC. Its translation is CASRLGTGSYGYTF.

The CDR3 loop is CASSLGGLAGPDTQYF. CDR3 sequence (DNA): TGTGCCAGCAGCTTGGGCGGACTAGCGGGTCCGGATACGCAGTATTTT. The V and J genes are TRBV5-6 and TRBJ2-3, with 11 nucleotides matching TRBD2. Unmatched junction bases numbered 6, after V lost 0 bases and J lost 6 bases. This CDR3 has 16 residues. Germline values: CDR1 SGHDT, CDR2 YYEEEE.

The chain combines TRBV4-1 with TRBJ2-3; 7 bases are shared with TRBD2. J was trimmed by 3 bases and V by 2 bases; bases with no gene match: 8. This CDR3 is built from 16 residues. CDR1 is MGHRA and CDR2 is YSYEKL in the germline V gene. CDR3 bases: TGCGCCAGCAGCCAACCCGTGGGAGGGAAAACAGATACGCAGTATTTT. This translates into CASSQPVGGKTDTQYF.

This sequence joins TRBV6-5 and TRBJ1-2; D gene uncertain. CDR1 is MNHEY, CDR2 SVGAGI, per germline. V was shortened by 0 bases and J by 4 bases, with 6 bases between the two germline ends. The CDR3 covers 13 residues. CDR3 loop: CASSYSNSYGYTF. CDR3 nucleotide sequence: TGTGCCAGCAGTTACTCGAACAGCTATGGCTACACCTTC.

This CDR3 reads CATSRDGPAAGNQPQHF. CDR3 nucleotide sequence: TGTGCCACCAGCAGAGATGGGCCAGCCGCCGGCAATCAGCCCCAGCATTTT. The chain joins TRBV15 to TRBJ1-5, with no clear D. CDR1 LNHNV and CDR2 YYDKDF come from the germline V gene (reference sequence). V gave up 0 bases and J gave up 2 bases, with 14 bases separating them. This CDR3 has 17 amino acids.

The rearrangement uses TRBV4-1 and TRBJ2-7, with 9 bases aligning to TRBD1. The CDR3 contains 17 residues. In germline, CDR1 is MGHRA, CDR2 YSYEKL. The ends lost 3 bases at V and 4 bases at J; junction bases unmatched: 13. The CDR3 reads CASSQGGTGTGKYEQYF. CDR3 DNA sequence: TGCGCCAGCAGCCAGGGGGGTACCGGGACAGGGAAATACGAGCAGTACTTC.

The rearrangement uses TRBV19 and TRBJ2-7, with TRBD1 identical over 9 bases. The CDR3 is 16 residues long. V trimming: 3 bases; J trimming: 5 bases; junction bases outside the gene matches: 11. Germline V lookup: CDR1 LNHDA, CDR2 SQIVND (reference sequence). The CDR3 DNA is TGTGCCAGTAGTATCCTAAGGACAGGGGTGGAAGACGAGCAGTACTTC. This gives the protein CASSILRTGVEDEQYF. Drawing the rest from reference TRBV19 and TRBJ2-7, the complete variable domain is DGGITQSPKYLFRKEGQNVTLSCEQNLNHDAMYWYRQDPGQGLRLIYYSQIVNDFQKGDIAEGYSVSREKKESFPLTVTSAQKNPTAFYLCASSILRTGVEDEQYFGPGTRLTVT.

The CDR3 region is CASSLGGINTEAFF. DNA for the CDR3: TGTGCCAGCAGCTTAGGAGGGATTAACACTGAAGCTTTCTTT. The chain is built from TRBV5-4 and TRBJ1-1; D is unresolved. Germline CDR1 is SGHNT and CDR2 is YYREEE (reference sequence). CDR3 length: 14 amino acids. The V gene lost 2 bases and the J gene lost 2 bases, with 10 bases spanning the gap.

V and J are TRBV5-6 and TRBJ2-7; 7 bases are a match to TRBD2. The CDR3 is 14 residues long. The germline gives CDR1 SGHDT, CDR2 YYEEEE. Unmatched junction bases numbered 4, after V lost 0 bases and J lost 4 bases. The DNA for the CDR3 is TGTGCCAGCAGCTTGGGCGGGAGACCTTACGAGCAGTACTTC. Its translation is CASSLGGRPYEQYF.

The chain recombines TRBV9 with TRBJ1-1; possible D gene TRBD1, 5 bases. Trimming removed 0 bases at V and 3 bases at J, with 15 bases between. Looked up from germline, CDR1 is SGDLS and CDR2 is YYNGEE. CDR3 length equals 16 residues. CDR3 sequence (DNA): TGTGCCAGCAGCGTAGATAGGGGCGACGTTTACACTGAAGCTTTCTTT. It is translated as CASSVDRGDVYTEAFF.

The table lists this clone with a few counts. CDR3 residues: CASSYGAGDNSPLHF. CDR3 bases: TGTGCCAGCAGTTACGGGGCTGGGGATAATTCACCCCTCCACTTT. The chain carries TRBV6-6 and TRBJ1-6; possible D gene TRBD1, 5 bases. Germline CDR1 MNHNY, CDR2 SVGAGI (reference sequence). CDR3 length: 15 residues. The germline V and J ends were trimmed by 2 bases and 5 bases, with 10 bases remaining between them.

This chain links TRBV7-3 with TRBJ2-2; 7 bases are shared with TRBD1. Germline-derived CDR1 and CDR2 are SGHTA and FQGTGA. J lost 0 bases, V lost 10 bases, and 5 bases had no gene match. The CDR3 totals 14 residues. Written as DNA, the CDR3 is TGTGCCACGCGGCAGGGGGCGAACACCGGGGAGCTGTTTTTT. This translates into CATRQGANTGELFF. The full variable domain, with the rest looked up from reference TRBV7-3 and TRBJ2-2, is GAGVSQTPSNKVTEKGKYVELRCDPISGHTALYWYRQSLGQGPEFLIYFQGTGAADDSGLPNDRFFAVRPEGSVSTLKIQRTERGDSAVYLCATRQGANTGELFFGEGSRLTVL.

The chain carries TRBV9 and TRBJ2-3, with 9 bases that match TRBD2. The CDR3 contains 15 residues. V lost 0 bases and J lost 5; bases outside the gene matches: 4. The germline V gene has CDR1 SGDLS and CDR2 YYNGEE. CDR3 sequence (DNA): TGTGCCAGCAGCGTAGGGGTAGCGGGAGAAGATACGCAGTATTTT. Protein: CASSVGVAGEDTQYF.

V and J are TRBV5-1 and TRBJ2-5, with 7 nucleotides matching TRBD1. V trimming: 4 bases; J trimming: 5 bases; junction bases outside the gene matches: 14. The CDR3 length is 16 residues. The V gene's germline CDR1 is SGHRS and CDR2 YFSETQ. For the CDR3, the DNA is TGCGCCAGCAGCGTACAGGGGCCAGCAAATGGGGAGACCCAGTACTTC. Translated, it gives CASSVQGPANGETQYF. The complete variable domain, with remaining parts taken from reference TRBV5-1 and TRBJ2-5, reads KAGVTQTPRYLIKTRGQQVTLSCSPISGHRSVSWYQQTPGQGLQFLFEYFSETQRNKGNFPGRFSGRQFSNSRSEMNVSTLELGDSALYLCASSVQGPANGETQYFGPGTRLLVL.

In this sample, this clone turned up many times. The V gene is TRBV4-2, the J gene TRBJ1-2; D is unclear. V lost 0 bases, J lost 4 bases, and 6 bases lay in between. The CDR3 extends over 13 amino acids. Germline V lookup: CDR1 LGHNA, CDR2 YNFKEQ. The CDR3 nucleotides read TGTGCCAGCAGCCAAGAACGGGGCTATGGCTACACCTTC. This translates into CASSQERGYGYTF.

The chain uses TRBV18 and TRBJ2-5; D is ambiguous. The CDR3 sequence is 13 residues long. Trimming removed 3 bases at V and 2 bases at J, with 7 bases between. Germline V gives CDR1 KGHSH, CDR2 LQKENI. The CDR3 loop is CASSPTIQETQYF. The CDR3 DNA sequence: TGTGCCAGCTCACCTACTATTCAAGAGACCCAGTACTTC.

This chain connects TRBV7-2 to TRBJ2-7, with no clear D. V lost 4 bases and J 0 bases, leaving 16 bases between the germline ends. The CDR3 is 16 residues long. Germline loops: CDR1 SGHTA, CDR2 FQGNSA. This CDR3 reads CASSSRLGPLSYEQYF. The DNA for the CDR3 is TGTGCCAGCAGCTCACGACTGGGTCCACTCTCCTACGAGCAGTACTTC.

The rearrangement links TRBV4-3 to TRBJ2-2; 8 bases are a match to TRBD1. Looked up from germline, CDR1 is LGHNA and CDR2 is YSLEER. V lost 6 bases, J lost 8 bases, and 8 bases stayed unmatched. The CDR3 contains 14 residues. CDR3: CASSGQGVVGELFF. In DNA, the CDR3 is TGCGCCAGCAGTGGACAGGGTGTTGTAGGGGAGCTGTTTTTT.

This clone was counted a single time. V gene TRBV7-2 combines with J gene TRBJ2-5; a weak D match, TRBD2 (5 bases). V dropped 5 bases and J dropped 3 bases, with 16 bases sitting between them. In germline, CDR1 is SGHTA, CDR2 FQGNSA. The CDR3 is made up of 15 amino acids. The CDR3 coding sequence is TGTGCCAGCAGCCCCCGCCGCGGTAGCGAAGAGACCCAGTACTTC. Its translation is CASSPRRGSEETQYF.

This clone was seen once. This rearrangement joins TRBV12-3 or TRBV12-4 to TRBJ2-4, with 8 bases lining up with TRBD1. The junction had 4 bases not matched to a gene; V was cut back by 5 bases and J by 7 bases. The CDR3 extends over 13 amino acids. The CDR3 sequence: CASSRDRQNIQYF. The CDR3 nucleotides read TGTGCCAGCAGTAGGGACAGGCAGAACATTCAGTACTTC.

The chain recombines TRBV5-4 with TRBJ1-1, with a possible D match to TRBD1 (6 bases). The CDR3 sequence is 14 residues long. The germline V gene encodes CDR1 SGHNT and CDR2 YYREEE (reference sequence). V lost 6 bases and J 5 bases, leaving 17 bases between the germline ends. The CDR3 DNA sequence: TGTGCCAGCAAACCAGGGGCAGATGGAACTGAAGCTTTCTTT. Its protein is CASKPGADGTEAFF.

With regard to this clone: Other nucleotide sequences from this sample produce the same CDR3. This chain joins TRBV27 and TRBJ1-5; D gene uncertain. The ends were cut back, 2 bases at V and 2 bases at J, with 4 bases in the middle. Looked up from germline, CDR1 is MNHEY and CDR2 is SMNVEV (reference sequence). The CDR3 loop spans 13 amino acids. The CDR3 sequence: CASSLTGNQPQHF. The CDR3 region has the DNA TGTGCCAGCAGTTTAACTGGCAATCAGCCCCAGCATTTT.